The next 2 T cell receptor beta chains were all read from a single sample in a study of T cell responses to AZD1222 COVID-19 vaccine. Sequencing was performed with immunoSEQ multiplex PCR; in TCRdb, only in-frame clones are kept and a portion is missing. Here the sample spans some 150,000 clones, approximately 89% being singletons. The specimen was peripheral blood, collected on day 0 of MenACWY control vaccination. Receptors were obtained from an adult in good health.

The rearrangement uses TRBV19 and TRBJ2-3; 10 bases map to TRBD2. The CDR3 is 14 residues long. The V segment lost 11 bases and the J segment 2 bases; nucleotides outside the gene matches: 7. CDR1 is LNHDA, CDR2 SQIVND, per germline (reference sequence). The CDR3 DNA reads as TGTGCCTCAAGTACTAGCGGGACCACAGATACGCAGTATTTT. It codes for CASSTSGTTDTQYF.

This clone was observed a few times. The V gene is TRBV2, the J gene TRBJ2-7; 8 positions match TRBD1. CDR1 SNHLY and CDR2 FYNNEI come from the germline V gene. V shed 5 bases, J shed 4 bases, and the junction held 7 bases outside the gene matches. The CDR3 length is 14 residues. This chain's CDR3 is CASSRQGKGYEQYF. CDR3 nucleotides: TGTGCCAGCAGTAGACAGGGGAAAGGGTACGAGCAGTACTTC. Drawing the rest from reference TRBV2 and TRBJ2-7, the complete variable domain is EPEVTQTPSHQVTQMGQEVILRCVPISNHLYFYWYRQILGQKVEFLVSFYNNEISEKSEIFDDQFSVERPDGSNFTLKIRSTKLEDSAMYFCASSRQGKGYEQYFGPGTRLTVT.